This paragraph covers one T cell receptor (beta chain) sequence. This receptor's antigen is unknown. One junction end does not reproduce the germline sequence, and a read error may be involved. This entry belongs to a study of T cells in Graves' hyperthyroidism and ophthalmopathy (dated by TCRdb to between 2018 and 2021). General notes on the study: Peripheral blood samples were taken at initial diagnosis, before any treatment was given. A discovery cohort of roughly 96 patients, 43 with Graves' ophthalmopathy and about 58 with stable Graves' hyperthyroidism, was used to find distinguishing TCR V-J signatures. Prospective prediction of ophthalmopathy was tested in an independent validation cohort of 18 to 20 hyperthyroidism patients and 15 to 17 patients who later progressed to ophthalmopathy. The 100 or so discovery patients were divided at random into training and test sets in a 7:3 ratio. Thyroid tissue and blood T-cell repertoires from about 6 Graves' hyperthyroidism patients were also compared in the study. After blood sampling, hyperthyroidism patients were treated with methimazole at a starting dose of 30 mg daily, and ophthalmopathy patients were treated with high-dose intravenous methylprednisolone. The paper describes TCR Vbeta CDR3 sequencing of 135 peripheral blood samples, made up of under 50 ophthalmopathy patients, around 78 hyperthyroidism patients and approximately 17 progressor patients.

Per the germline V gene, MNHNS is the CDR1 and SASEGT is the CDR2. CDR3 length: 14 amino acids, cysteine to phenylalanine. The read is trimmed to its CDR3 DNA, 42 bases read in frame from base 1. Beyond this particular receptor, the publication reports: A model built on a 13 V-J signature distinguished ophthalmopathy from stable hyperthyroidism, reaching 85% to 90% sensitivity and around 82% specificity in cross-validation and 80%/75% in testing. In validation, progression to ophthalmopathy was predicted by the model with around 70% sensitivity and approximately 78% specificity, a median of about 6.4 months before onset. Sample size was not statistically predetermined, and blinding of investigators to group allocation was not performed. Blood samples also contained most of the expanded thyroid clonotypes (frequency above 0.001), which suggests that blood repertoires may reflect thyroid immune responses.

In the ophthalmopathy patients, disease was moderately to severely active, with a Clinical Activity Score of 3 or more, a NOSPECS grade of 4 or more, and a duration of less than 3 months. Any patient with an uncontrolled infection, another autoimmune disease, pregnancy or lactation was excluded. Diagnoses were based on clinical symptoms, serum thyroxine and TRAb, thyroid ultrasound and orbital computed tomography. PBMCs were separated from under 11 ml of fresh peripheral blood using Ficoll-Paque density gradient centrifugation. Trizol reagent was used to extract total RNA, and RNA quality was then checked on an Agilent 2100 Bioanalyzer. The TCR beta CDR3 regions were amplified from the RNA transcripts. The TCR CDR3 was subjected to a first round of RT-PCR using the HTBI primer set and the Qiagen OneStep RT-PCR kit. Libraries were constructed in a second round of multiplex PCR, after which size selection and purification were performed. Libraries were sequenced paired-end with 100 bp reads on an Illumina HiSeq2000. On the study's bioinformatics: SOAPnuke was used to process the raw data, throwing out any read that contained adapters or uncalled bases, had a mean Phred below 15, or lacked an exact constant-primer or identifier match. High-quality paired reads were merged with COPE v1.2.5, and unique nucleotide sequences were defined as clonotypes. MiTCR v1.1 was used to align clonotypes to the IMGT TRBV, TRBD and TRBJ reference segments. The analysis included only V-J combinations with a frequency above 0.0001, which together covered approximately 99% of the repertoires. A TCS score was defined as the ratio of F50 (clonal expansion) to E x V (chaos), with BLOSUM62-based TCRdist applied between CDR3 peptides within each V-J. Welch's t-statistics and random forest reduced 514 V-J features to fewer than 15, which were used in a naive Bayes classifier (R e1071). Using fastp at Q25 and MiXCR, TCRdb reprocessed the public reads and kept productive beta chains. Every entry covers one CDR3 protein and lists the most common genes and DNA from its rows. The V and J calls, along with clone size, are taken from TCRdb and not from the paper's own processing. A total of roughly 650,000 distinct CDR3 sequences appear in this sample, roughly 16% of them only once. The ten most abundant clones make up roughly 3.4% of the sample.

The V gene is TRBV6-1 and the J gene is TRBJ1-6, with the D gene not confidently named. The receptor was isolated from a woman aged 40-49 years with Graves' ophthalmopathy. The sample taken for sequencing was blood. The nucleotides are TGTGCCAGCAGTCTGCACCGGCCTAATGCACCCCTCCACTTT. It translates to CASSLHRPNAPLHF.